A single sample gave rise to the 29 T cell receptor beta chains below, sequenced in a study of blood T cell repertoires in COVID-19. The method was immunoSEQ multiplex PCR; TCRdb's version includes in-frame clones alone and lacks a portion of them. This table has about 310,000 clones, about nine tenths appearing once. Sequencing was carried out using peripheral blood. These receptors were collected from a man aged 45-65 years with active or convalescent COVID-19.

The J gene is TRBJ1-1, the V gene TRBV6-6; TRBD1 matches 10 bases. Trimming removed 4 bases from V and 5 bases from J; junction bases left unmatched: 7. Germline values: CDR1 MNHNY, CDR2 SVGAGI (reference sequence). The CDR3 has 15 amino acids. The CDR3 spells CASSSDRGRYTEAFF. The CDR3 DNA sequence: TGTGCCAGCAGTTCTGACAGGGGGCGATATACTGAAGCTTTCTTT.

The V call is TRBV5-1, the J call TRBJ2-5; a possible D gene is TRBD1 (6 bases). Looked up from germline, CDR1 is SGHRS and CDR2 is YFSETQ. The germline V and J ends were trimmed by 2 bases and 0 bases, with 11 bases remaining between them. CDR3 size: 15 residues. Here the CDR3 reads CASSFGTRNQETQYF. The CDR3, as DNA: TGCGCCAGCAGCTTCGGGACACGAAACCAAGAGACCCAGTACTTC.

V gene TRBV5-6 combines with J gene TRBJ1-1, with TRBD1 matching 7 bases. The CDR3 has 14 amino acids. Trimming took 3 bases from V and 8 from J; bases not matched to a gene: 10. Germline CDR1 and CDR2: SGHDT and YYEEEE. The CDR3 reads CASSWGDRAREAFF. The CDR3 coding sequence is TGTGCCAGCAGCTGGGGGGACAGAGCCCGGGAAGCTTTCTTT.

V is TRBV5-1 and J is TRBJ2-7; TRBD2 aligns across 8 bases. V dropped 6 bases and J dropped 4; count of bases not matched to a gene: 12. The CDR3 runs 15 residues. Per germline, CDR1 SGHRS and CDR2 YFSETQ. In nucleotides, the CDR3 is TGCGCCAGCAAAAAGGCGGCTAGCGGGCAGTACGAGCAGTACTTC. Translation gives CASKKAASGQYEQYF.

This clone was recorded once. This sequence joins TRBV5-1 and TRBJ2-2, with TRBD2 matching 7 bases. CDR1 is SGHRS and CDR2 is YFSETQ in the germline V gene. The CDR3 has 16 residues. The V and J ends lost 0 bases and 2 bases, in that order; junction bases with no gene match: 4. The CDR3 region has the DNA TGCGCCAGCAGCTTGGAGGCTAGCGGAAACACCGGGGAGCTGTTTTTT. Translated, it gives CASSLEASGNTGELFF. The whole variable domain, remainder taken from reference TRBV5-1 and TRBJ2-2, is KAGVTQTPRYLIKTRGQQVTLSCSPISGHRSVSWYQQTPGQGLQFLFEYFSETQRNKGNFPGRFSGRQFSNSRSEMNVSTLELGDSALYLCASSLEASGNTGELFFGEGSRLTVL.

The chain has TRBV5-1 and TRBJ2-3; 14 bases map to TRBD2. Trimming at V came to 1 base and at J to 5 bases, leaving 15 bases not matched to a gene. Germline CDR1 SGHRS, CDR2 YFSETQ. This CDR3 has 20 amino acids. This CDR3 is CASSLPGTSGGPQGVDTQYF. The CDR3 coding sequence is TGCGCCAGCAGCTTGCCCGGGACTAGCGGGGGCCCCCAGGGGGTAGATACGCAGTATTTT.

The chain recombines TRBV29-1 with TRBJ1-1; weak D call: TRBD1 (6 bases). The CDR3 is 13 amino acids. The V gene lost 7 bases and the J gene lost 0 bases, with 12 bases spanning the gap. CDR1 and CDR2 (germline): SQVTM, ANQGSEA. CDR3 sequence reads: CSAKGHMNTEAFF. The CDR3 bases are TGCAGCGCTAAGGGACATATGAACACTGAAGCTTTCTTT.

The chain has TRBV27 and TRBJ1-2, with D unresolved. This CDR3 is built from 18 residues. Trimming removed 2 bases at V and 2 bases at J, with 21 bases between. Germline CDR1 and CDR2: MNHEY and SMNVEV (reference sequence). This CDR3 reads CASSLEETEPRENYGYTF. The CDR3 bases are TGTGCCAGCAGTTTAGAAGAAACCGAGCCTCGAGAGAACTATGGCTACACCTTC.

V gene TRBV7-8 combines with J gene TRBJ1-1; 8 nucleotides match TRBD1. Losses at the gene ends were 2 bases for V and 8 bases for J; bases not matched to a gene: 4. The germline gives CDR1 SGHVS, CDR2 FQNEAQ. The CDR3 is 13 residues long. In nucleotides, the CDR3 is TGTGCCAGCAGCTTAAGACAGGGGCCGGAAGCTTTCTTT. It is translated as CASSLRQGPEAFF.

This chain uses TRBV5-1 with TRBJ2-5; TRBD2 agrees at 8 bases. From germline, CDR1 is SGHRS and CDR2 YFSETQ. CDR3 length: 13 amino acids. J lost 3 bases, V lost 2 bases, and 0 bases had no gene match. The CDR3 bases are TGCGCCAGCAGCTTACTAGCGGAAGAGACCCAGTACTTC. It translates to CASSLLAEETQYF.

The V gene is TRBV7-2, the J gene TRBJ1-5; no definite D call. Trimming shortened V by 1 base and J by 5 bases, and 9 bases separated the two germline ends. CDR1 and CDR2 from the germline V gene are SGHTA and FQGNSA. The CDR3 is 14 amino acids. The CDR3 protein is CASSLGGRHQPQHF. The CDR3 coding sequence is TGTGCCAGCAGCTTAGGAGGGAGGCATCAGCCCCAGCATTTT.

This clone is a singleton in its sample. This rearrangement joins TRBV28 to TRBJ2-1; 12 bases fit TRBD2. Trimming removed 6 bases from V and 5 bases from J; junction bases left unmatched: 8. The CDR3 spans 16 residues. The germline V gene has CDR1 MDHEN and CDR2 SYDVKM. The CDR3 coding sequence is TGTGCCAGCAGGTCCTGGACTAGCGGGGTACACAATGAGCAGTTCTTC. It is translated as CASRSWTSGVHNEQFF.

The V gene is TRBV10-3, the J gene TRBJ2-7; tentative D call: TRBD1 (5 bases). V lost 4 bases, J lost 1 base, and 5 bases lay in between. Per the germline V gene, CDR1 is ENHRY and CDR2 is SYGVKD. The CDR3 has 12 residues. CDR3 residues: CAISGTSYEQYF. CDR3 nucleotides: TGTGCCATCAGTGGGACATCCTACGAGCAGTACTTC.

In DNA, the CDR3 is TGTGCCTGTAAAAGGGGGTTCAACACCGGGGAGCTGTTTTTT. Its translation is CACKRGFNTGELFF. This sequence joins TRBV6-5 and TRBJ2-2; TRBD1 might be the D (6 bases). The CDR3 totals 14 residues. Germline lookup yields CDR1 MNHEY and CDR2 SVGAGI. V was shortened by 11 bases and J by 2 bases, with 15 bases between the two germline ends.

This chain connects TRBV2 to TRBJ2-5; 8 bases map to TRBD1. This CDR3 spans 15 amino acids. Germline lookup yields CDR1 SNHLY and CDR2 FYNNEI. With V trimmed by 6 bases and J by 5 bases, 11 bases remained unmatched. The CDR3 sequence is CASRAARGRLETQYF. Here the CDR3 DNA reads TGTGCCAGCAGGGCCGCCAGGGGGCGATTGGAGACCCAGTACTTC.

The genes are TRBV28 and TRBJ2-1; TRBD1 is a possible D gene (6 bases). V lost 6 bases and J 7 bases, leaving 22 bases between the germline ends. Germline V gene lookup returns CDR1 MDHEN and CDR2 SYDVKM. This CDR3 is 16 amino acids long. The CDR3 bases are TGTGCCAGCAGCACTCGGACAGCAACGGTCAAGAATGAGCAGTTCTTC. It translates to CASSTRTATVKNEQFF.

The V and J genes are TRBV7-2 and TRBJ2-7, with TRBD1 matching 11 bases. Germline assignment: CDR1 SGHTA and CDR2 FQGNSA. This CDR3 has 15 residues. Losses at the gene ends were 5 bases for V and 5 bases for J; bases not matched to a gene: 8. The CDR3 sequence: CASSQAGQGANEQYF. The CDR3 DNA is TGTGCCAGCAGCCAGGCAGGACAGGGGGCCAACGAGCAGTACTTC. Together with reference TRBV7-2 and TRBJ2-7, the CDR3 gives the full variable domain: GAGVSQSPSNKVTEKGKDVELRCDPISGHTALYWYRQSLGQGLEFLIYFQGNSAPDKSGLPSDRFSAERTGGSVSTLTIQRTQQEDSAVYLCASSQAGQGANEQYFGPGTRLTVT.

The chain employs TRBV2 and TRBJ1-5; the match to TRBD1 covers 8 bases. Trimming at V came to 4 bases and at J to 5 bases, leaving 7 bases not matched to a gene. The CDR3 loop spans 15 amino acids. Germline CDR1 SNHLY, CDR2 FYNNEI. The CDR3 region has the DNA TGTGCCAGCAGTGGGGGGACAGGAGGATATCAGCCCCAGCATTTT. Amino acid sequence: CASSGGTGGYQPQHF.

Note on this clone: One end of the junction is discordant with germline, which a read error may explain. V and J are TRBV7-7 and TRBJ1-1; the D is unclear. Germline V gives CDR1 SSHAT, CDR2 FNYEAQ (reference sequence). The CDR3 runs 17 residues. In DNA, the CDR3 is TGTGCTAGCAGCTTAGGGCGGCAGCCACTACTTAACACTGAAGCTTTCTTT. This translates into CASSLGRQPLLNTEAFF.

The rearrangement joins TRBV3-1 (or the pseudogene TRBV3-2) to TRBJ1-1; 7 bases are shared with TRBD1. Germline V gene lookup returns CDR1 LGHDT and CDR2 YNNKEL (reference sequence). This CDR3 contains 14 residues. The J segment lost 2 bases and the V segment lost 4 bases, leaving 4 bases of the junction unmatched. The CDR3 nucleotides are TGTGCCAGCAGCCCCCGGGACAGAAACACTGAAGCTTTCTTT. This sequence encodes CASSPRDRNTEAFF.

The chain combines TRBV4-1 with TRBJ1-5; perhaps TRBD1 as D (6 bases). The germline V gene has CDR1 MGHRA and CDR2 YSYEKL. The CDR3 contains 15 residues. V was clipped by 1 base and J by 5 bases, with 12 bases between them. The CDR3 is CASSQAPTGYQPQHF. CDR3 coding DNA: TGCGCCAGCAGCCAAGCACCGACAGGATATCAGCCCCAGCATTTT.

The chain recombines TRBV14 with TRBJ2-7; possible D gene TRBD1, 5 bases. This CDR3 spans 15 amino acids. CDR1 and CDR2 (germline): SGHDN, FVKESK. Between the trimmed V and J ends, which lost 1 base and 2 bases, there was a span of 12 bases. The DNA of the CDR3 is TGTGCCAGCAGCCAAGGGGTGTCGACAGCCTACGAGCAGTACTTC. Encoded protein: CASSQGVSTAYEQYF.

The J gene is TRBJ1-2, the V gene TRBV6-5; possible D gene TRBD1, 5 bases. The CDR3 length is 11 residues. V gave up 6 bases and J gave up 7 bases, with 9 bases separating them. The germline V gene encodes CDR1 MNHEY and CDR2 SVGAGI. The CDR3 spells CASSAGFGYTF. The CDR3 region has the DNA TGTGCCAGCAGCGCAGGGTTTGGCTACACCTTC.

The CDR3, as DNA: TGTGCCAGCAGTTTATTCCCCACTCGGGGGGGTGCGGGGTACAATGAGCAGTTCTTC. Protein: CASSLFPTRGGAGYNEQFF. This chain connects TRBV28 to TRBJ2-1, with TRBD2 identical over 8 bases. CDR3 length: 19 amino acids. After removal of 1 base from V and 4 bases from J, the junction contained 15 bases not matched to a gene. CDR1 and CDR2 from the germline V gene are MDHEN and SYDVKM.

The chain links TRBV28 to TRBJ2-1; D is perhaps TRBD2 (5 bases). Germline CDR1 and CDR2: MDHEN and SYDVKM. The CDR3 runs 14 residues. The V end lost 5 bases, the J end lost 8 bases, and 16 bases lay between the germline ends. The CDR3 bases are TGTGCCAGCAGTGTAGACAAGTGGAGGCATGAGCAGTTCTTC. Translated, it gives CASSVDKWRHEQFF.

The chain is built from TRBV28 and TRBJ1-6, with D tentatively TRBD1 (5 bases). The germline gives CDR1 MDHEN, CDR2 SYDVKM. The CDR3 is 15 residues long. V lost 5 bases to trimming and J lost 8 bases, with 16 bases between them. The CDR3 region has the DNA TGTGCCAGCAGTCCGGCTCTAGGAGGGGATTCACCCCTCCACTTT. Its protein product is CASSPALGGDSPLHF. Full variable domain (missing parts from reference TRBV28 and TRBJ1-6): DVKVTQSSRYLVKRTGEKVFLECVQDMDHENMFWYRQDPGLGLRLIYFSYDVKMKEKGDIPEGYSVSREKKERFSLILESASTNQTSMYLCASSPALGGDSPLHFGNGTRLTVT.

This clone was observed a few times. The V and J genes are TRBV19 and TRBJ1-1; D might be TRBD1 (5 bases). Trimming took off 4 bases at V and 1 base at J, with 19 bases between the two ends. Per germline, CDR1 LNHDA and CDR2 SQIVND (reference sequence). The CDR3 loop spans 17 amino acids. The CDR3 region has the DNA TGTGCCAGTAGTACCCCCGATTGGGGGGTTACGAACACTGAAGCTTTCTTT. It encodes CASSTPDWGVTNTEAFF.

The V and J genes are TRBV19 and TRBJ1-5; the match to TRBD1 covers 10 bases. Germline V lookup: CDR1 LNHDA, CDR2 SQIVND (reference sequence). V was clipped by 5 bases and J by 6 bases; unmatched bases: 19. CDR3 length: 19 residues. CDR3 residues: CASSAKRGAGQGNRQPQHF. CDR3 bases: TGTGCCAGTAGTGCAAAACGCGGGGCGGGACAGGGGAACCGTCAGCCCCAGCATTTT.

CDR3 protein: CASTFLGTGLTDTQYF. CDR3 nucleotide sequence: TGTGCCAGCACCTTTCTGGGGACAGGACTTACAGATACGCAGTATTTT. The chain carries TRBV5-8 and TRBJ2-3, with 8 positions matching TRBD1. V lost 6 bases, J lost 3 bases, and 12 bases stayed unmatched. The germline gives CDR1 SGHTS, CDR2 YDEGEE. The CDR3 contains 16 residues.